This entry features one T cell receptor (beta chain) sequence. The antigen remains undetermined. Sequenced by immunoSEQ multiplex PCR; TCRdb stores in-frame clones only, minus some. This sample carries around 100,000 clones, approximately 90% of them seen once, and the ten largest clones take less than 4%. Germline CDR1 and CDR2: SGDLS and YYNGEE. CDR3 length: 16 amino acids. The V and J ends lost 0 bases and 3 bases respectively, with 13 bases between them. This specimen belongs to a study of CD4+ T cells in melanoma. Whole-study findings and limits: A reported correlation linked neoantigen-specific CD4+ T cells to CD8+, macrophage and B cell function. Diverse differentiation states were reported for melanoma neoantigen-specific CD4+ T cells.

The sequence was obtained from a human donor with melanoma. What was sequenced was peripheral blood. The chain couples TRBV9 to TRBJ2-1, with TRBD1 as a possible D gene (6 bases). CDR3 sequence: CASSVAGRGRYNEQFF. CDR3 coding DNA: TGTGCCAGCAGCGTAGCTGGCAGGGGTCGCTACAATGAGCAGTTCTTC.